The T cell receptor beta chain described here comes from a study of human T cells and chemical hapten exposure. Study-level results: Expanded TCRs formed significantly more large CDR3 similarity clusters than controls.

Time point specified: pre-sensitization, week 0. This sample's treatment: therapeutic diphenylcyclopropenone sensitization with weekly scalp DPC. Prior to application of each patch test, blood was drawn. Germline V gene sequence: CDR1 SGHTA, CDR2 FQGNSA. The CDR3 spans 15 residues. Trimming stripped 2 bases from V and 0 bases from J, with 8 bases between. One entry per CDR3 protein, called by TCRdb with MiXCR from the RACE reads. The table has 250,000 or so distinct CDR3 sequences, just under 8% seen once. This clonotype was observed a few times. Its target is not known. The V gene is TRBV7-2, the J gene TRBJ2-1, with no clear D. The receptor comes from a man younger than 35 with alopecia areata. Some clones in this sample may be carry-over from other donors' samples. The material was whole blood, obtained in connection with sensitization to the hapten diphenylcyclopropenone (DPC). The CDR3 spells CASSLSTASYNEQFF. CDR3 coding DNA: TGTGCCAGCAGCTTATCTACGGCCTCCTACAATGAGCAGTTCTTC.